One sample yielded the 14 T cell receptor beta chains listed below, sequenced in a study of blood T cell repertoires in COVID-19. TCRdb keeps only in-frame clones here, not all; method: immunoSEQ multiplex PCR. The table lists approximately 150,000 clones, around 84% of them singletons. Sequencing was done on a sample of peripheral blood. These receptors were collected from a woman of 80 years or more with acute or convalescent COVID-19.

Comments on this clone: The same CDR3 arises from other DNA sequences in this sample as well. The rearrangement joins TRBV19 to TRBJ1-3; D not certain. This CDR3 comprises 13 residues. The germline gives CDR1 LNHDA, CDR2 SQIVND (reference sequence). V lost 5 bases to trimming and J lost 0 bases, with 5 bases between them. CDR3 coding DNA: TGTGCCAGTAGTTTGCGCTCTGGAAACACCATATATTTT. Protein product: CASSLRSGNTIYF.

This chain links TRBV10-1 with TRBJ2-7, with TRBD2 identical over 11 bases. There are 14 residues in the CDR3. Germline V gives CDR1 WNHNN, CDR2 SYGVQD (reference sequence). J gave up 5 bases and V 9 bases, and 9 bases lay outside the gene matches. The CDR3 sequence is CASQMTSGNHEQYF. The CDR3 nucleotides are TGCGCCAGTCAGATGACTAGCGGGAATCACGAGCAGTACTTC.

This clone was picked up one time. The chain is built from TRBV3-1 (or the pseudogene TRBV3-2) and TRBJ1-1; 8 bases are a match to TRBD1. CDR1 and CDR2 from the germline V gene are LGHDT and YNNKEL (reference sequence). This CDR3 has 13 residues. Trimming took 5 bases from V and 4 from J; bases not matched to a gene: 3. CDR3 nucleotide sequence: TGTGCCAGCAGCAACAGGGGGGGCACTGAAGCTTTCTTT. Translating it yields CASSNRGGTEAFF.

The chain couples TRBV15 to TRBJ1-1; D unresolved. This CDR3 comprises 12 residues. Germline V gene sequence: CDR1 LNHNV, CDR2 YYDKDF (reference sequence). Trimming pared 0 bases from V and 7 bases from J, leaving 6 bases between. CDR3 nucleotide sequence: TGTGCCACCAGCAGAGATGGGCTTGAAGCTTTCTTT. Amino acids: CATSRDGLEAFF.

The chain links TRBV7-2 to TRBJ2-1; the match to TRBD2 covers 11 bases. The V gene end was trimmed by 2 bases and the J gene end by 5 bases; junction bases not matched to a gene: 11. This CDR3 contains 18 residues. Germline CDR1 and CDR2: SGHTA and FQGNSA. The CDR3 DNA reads TGTGCCAGCAGCTTAAATTTGGCACTAGCGGGGGTTAACAATGAGCAGTTCTTC. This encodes CASSLNLALAGVNNEQFF.

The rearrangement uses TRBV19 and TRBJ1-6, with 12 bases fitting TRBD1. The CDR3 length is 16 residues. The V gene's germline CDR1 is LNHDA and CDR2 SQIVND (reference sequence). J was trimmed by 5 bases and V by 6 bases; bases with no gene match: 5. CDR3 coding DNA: TGTGCCAGTAGCCCCGGGACAGGGGGCAATAATTCACCCCTCCACTTT. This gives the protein CASSPGTGGNNSPLHF.

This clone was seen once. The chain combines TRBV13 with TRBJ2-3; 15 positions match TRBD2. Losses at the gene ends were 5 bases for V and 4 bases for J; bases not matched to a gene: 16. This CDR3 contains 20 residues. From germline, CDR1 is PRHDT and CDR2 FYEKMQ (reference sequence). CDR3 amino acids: CASSRYLRTSGRAVPDTQYF. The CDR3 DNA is TGTGCCAGCAGCAGATACCTGCGGACTAGCGGGAGGGCCGTGCCAGATACGCAGTATTTT.

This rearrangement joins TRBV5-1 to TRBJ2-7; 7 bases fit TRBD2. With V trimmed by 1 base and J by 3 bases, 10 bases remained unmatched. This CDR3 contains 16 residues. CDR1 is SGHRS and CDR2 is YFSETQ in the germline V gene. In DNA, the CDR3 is TGCGCCAGCAGCTTGAATATAGAGCGGGGTTTCTACGAGCAGTACTTC. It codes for CASSLNIERGFYEQYF.

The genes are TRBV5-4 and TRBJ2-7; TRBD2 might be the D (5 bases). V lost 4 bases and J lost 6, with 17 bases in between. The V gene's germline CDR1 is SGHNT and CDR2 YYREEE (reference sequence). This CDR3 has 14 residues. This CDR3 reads CASSPGMSLSEQYF. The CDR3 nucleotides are TGTGCCAGCAGCCCCGGGATGTCCTTATCCGAGCAGTACTTC.

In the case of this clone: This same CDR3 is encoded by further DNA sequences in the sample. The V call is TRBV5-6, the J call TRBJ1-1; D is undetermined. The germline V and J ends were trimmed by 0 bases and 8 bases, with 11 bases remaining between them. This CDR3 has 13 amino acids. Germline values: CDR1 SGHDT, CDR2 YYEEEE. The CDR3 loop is CASSLVGGQEAFF. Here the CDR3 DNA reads TGTGCCAGCAGCTTGGTCGGTGGGCAGGAAGCTTTCTTT.

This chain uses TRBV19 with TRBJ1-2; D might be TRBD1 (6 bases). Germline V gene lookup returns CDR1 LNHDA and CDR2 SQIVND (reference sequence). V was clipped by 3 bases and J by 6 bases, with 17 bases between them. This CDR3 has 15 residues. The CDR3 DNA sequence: TGTGCCAGTAGTATGAGGGCAGGGGTATGGGATGGCTACACCTTC. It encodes CASSMRAGVWDGYTF. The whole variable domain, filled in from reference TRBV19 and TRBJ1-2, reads DGGITQSPKYLFRKEGQNVTLSCEQNLNHDAMYWYRQDPGQGLRLIYYSQIVNDFQKGDIAEGYSVSREKKESFPLTVTSAQKNPTAFYLCASSMRAGVWDGYTFGSGTRLTVV.

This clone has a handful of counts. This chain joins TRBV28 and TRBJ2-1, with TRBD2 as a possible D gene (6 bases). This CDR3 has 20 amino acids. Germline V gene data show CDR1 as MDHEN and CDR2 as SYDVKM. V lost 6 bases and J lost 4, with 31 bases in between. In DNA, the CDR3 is TGTGCCAGCAGCCGATCCCCCTTTAGCGGTTCCCGGGAATCGTACAATGAGCAGTTCTTC. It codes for CASSRSPFSGSRESYNEQFF.

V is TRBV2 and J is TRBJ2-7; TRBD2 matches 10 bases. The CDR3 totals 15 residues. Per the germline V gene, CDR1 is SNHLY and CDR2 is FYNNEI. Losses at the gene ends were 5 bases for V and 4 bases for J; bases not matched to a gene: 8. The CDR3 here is CASSPRTSGYYEQYF. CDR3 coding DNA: TGTGCCAGCAGTCCCCGGACTAGCGGTTATTACGAGCAGTACTTC.

This chain's CDR3 is CASSLVIGTGHTEAFF. The CDR3 DNA sequence: TGTGCCAGCAGCTTAGTTATTGGGACAGGACACACTGAAGCTTTCTTT. This chain connects TRBV11-2 to TRBJ1-1, with 8 bases that match TRBD1. With 1 base clipped from V and 3 bases from J, the junction kept 7 bases outside the gene matches. CDR3 size: 16 residues. Germline lookup yields CDR1 SGHAT and CDR2 FQNNGV.